This T cell receptor (beta chain) came from a study of cytomegalovirus exposure and HLA in healthy donors. The study's findings and limits: Overall, about 160 TCR beta chains were annotated as cytomegalovirus-associated. The productive fraction for most TCR beta V segments was about 90% or about 30% in an earlier analysis.

This CDR3 has 17 residues. V was clipped by 0 bases and J by 3 bases, with 12 bases between them. CDR1 is SEHNR, CDR2 FQNEAQ, per germline (reference sequence). PCR involved 60 Vbeta and 13 Jbeta primers. The assay was immunoSEQ multiplex PCR, and TCRdb's table has in-frame clones only and misses some. The sample gives 90,000 to 150,000 clones, around three quarters of which show up once; 3.3% is in the top ten. Worth noting for this clone: The antigen is not known.

This sequence was found in a woman younger than 45 in good health and CMV-seropositive. Specimen: PBMCs. This sequence joins TRBV7-9 and TRBJ1-6, with D maybe TRBD1 (6 bases). The CDR3 DNA reads TGTGCCAGCAGCTTAGCCACAGGGTTAAGCTATAATTCACCCCTCCACTTT. Translation: CASSLATGLSYNSPLHF.